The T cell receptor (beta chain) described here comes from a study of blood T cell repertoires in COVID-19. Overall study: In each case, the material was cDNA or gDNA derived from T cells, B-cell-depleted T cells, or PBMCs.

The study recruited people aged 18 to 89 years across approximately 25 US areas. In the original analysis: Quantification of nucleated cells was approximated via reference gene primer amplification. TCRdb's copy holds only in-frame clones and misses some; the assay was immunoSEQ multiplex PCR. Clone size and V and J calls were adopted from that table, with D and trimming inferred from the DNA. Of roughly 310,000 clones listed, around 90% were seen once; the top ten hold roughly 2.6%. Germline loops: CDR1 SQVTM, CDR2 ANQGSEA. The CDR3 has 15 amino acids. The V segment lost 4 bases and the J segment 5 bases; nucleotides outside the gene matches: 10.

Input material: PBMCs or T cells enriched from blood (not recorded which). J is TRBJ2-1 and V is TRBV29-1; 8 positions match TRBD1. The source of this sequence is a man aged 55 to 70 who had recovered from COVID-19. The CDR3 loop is CSVVSRGRMNNEQFF. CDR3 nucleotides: TGCAGCGTTGTATCCAGGGGGCGTATGAACAATGAGCAGTTCTTC.